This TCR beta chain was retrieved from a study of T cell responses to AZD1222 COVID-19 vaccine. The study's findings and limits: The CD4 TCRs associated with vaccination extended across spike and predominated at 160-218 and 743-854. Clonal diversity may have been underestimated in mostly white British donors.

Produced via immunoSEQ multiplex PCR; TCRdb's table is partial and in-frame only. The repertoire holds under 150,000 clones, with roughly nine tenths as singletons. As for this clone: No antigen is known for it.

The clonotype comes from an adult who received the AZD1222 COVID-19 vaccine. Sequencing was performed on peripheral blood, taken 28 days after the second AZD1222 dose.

This CDR3 is CASTIDGEQFF. The CDR3 DNA reads TGTGCCAGCACCATAGACGGGGAGCAGTTCTTC. The genes are TRBV9 and TRBJ2-1; D not certain. Trimming stripped 6 bases from V and 10 bases from J, with 11 bases between. The CDR3 runs 11 residues. The germline V gene encodes CDR1 SGDLS and CDR2 YYNGEE.